Each of the 14 T cell receptor beta chains below was sequenced from the same sample in a study of control samples from healthy donors and cancer patients. Generated by immunoSEQ multiplex PCR, the TCRdb table keeps only in-frame clones and is missing some. The sample holds around 100,000 clones, roughly 84% seen once. Sequencing was performed on blood. The source is a woman between 50 and 59 years old in good health.

The chain employs TRBV6-5 and TRBJ2-2; the D is unclear. Trimming removed 2 bases at V and 6 bases at J, with 7 bases between. CDR1 is MNHEY, CDR2 SVGAGI, per germline. There are 13 residues in the CDR3. CDR3 sequence: CASSYVAAGELFF. The CDR3 nucleotides read TGTGCCAGCAGTTACGTGGCTGCCGGGGAGCTGTTTTTT.

The DNA of the CDR3 is TGTGCCAGCAGTTCGAAGGTCCCAGGCAGGGAGACCCAGTACTTC. Translated: CASSSKVPGRETQYF. The gene calls are TRBV27 and TRBJ2-5; D is ambiguous. The CDR3 extends over 15 amino acids. Germline V gene data show CDR1 as MNHEY and CDR2 as SMNVEV (reference sequence). V lost 4 bases, J lost 5 bases, and 17 bases lay in between.

The chain carries TRBV27 and TRBJ2-3; tentative D call: TRBD1 (5 bases). Germline CDR1 is MNHEY and CDR2 is SMNVEV (reference sequence). V was shortened by 3 bases and J by 2 bases, with 9 bases between the two germline ends. The CDR3 loop spans 14 amino acids. The CDR3 region has the DNA TGTGCCAGCAGTTTTCAGGGATTCACAGATACGCAGTATTTT. Its protein is CASSFQGFTDTQYF.

The chain joins TRBV6-5 to TRBJ1-1, with TRBD1 matching over 8 bases. The germline V gene has CDR1 MNHEY and CDR2 SVGAGI. This CDR3 contains 15 residues. V shed 2 bases, J shed 7 bases, and the junction held 9 bases outside the gene matches. Here the CDR3 DNA reads TGTGCCAGCAGTTACCCCGGGACAGGAGGTAATGAAGCTTTCTTT. Its protein product is CASSYPGTGGNEAFF.

V usage is TRBV6-5 and J usage is TRBJ2-4; 8 nucleotides agree with TRBD2. Trimming cost V 10 bases and J 9 bases; bases outside gene matches: 11. Germline lookup yields CDR1 MNHEY and CDR2 SVGAGI. This CDR3 has 13 amino acids. The CDR3 sequence: CATSGGGRSIQYF. CDR3 sequence (DNA): TGTGCCACCTCGGGGGGGGGCAGGAGCATTCAGTACTTC.

The V call is TRBV5-6, the J call TRBJ2-1; 8 nucleotides align to TRBD1. From germline, CDR1 is SGHDT and CDR2 YYEEEE. V lost 5 bases, J lost 7 bases, and 11 bases stayed unmatched. CDR3 length: 15 amino acids. The CDR3 region is CASSSPDRVKNEQFF. The DNA for the CDR3 is TGTGCCAGCAGTTCCCCGGACAGGGTTAAAAATGAGCAGTTCTTC.

This clone was counted only a few times. CDR3 sequence (DNA): TGTGCCAGCAGCTTAGGAACGCAGCCCCAGCATTTT. Amino acids: CASSLGTQPQHF. The chain couples TRBV7-9 to TRBJ1-5; D is unresolved. Germline values: CDR1 SEHNR, CDR2 FQNEAQ (reference sequence). V lost 1 base and J lost 7, with 5 bases in between. The CDR3 is made up of 12 amino acids.

The V call is TRBV5-5, the J call TRBJ1-1; 7 nucleotides align to TRBD1. Germline CDR1 and CDR2: SGHKS and YYEKEE (reference sequence). V lost 3 bases to trimming and J lost 4 bases; unmatched junction nucleotides: 9. The CDR3 sequence is 15 residues long. CDR3 region: CASSWRQGPLTEAFF. The CDR3 DNA sequence: TGTGCCAGCAGCTGGCGACAGGGACCCCTCACTGAAGCTTTCTTT.

This clone was seen only a few times. The chain carries TRBV3-1 (or the pseudogene TRBV3-2) and TRBJ2-2; TRBD1 matches 8 bases. J lost 4 bases, V lost 4 bases, and 2 bases had no gene match. The length of the CDR3 is 14 residues. Germline CDR1 is LGHDT and CDR2 is YNNKEL (reference sequence). In nucleotides, the CDR3 is TGTGCCAGCAGCCGGACAGGGCCCACCGGGGAGCTGTTTTTT. Encoded protein: CASSRTGPTGELFF.

The gene calls are TRBV6-5 and TRBJ2-3, with TRBD2 identical over 8 bases. V lost 8 bases, J lost 2 bases, and 9 bases stayed unmatched. CDR1 MNHEY and CDR2 SVGAGI come from the germline V gene. This CDR3 contains 15 residues. The CDR3 DNA reads as TGTGCCAGCTGGTGGCGGGGGGCCGCCACAGATACGCAGTATTTT. Residues: CASWWRGAATDTQYF.

The V and J genes are TRBV5-6 and TRBJ1-2; perhaps TRBD1 as D (6 bases). Germline-derived CDR1 and CDR2 are SGHDT and YYEEEE. CDR3 size: 16 residues. The V and J ends lost 4 bases and 4 bases respectively, with 20 bases between them. CDR3 DNA sequence: TGTGCCAGCAGCCCTGAACTACAGGGATCTTTCTATGGCTACACCTTC. Amino acids: CASSPELQGSFYGYTF. Full variable domain (rest looked up from reference TRBV5-6 and TRBJ1-2): DAGVTQSPTHLIKTRGQQVTLRCSPKSGHDTVSWYQQALGQGPQFIFQYYEEEERQRGNFPDRFSGHQFPNYSSELNVNALLLGDSALYLCASSPELQGSFYGYTFGSGTRLTVV.

The chain couples TRBV15 to TRBJ2-5; 9 bases match TRBD2. The V and J ends lost 4 bases and 2 bases, in that order; junction bases with no gene match: 5. Germline CDR1 reads LNHNV; CDR2 reads YYDKDF (reference sequence). The CDR3 totals 15 residues. CDR3 bases: TGTGCCACCAGCACCGGGACTAGCACTCAAGAGACCCAGTACTTC. As protein: CATSTGTSTQETQYF.

V usage is TRBV20-1 and J usage is TRBJ1-1; no definite D call. This CDR3 is built from 9 residues. The germline V and J ends were trimmed by 5 bases and 11 bases, with 9 bases remaining between them. The germline gives CDR1 DFQATT, CDR2 SNEGSKA (reference sequence). The CDR3 DNA follows: TGCAGTGCTTCGAGACGGGCTTTCTTT. As protein: CSASRRAFF.

The chain couples TRBV7-2 to TRBJ1-1, with 7 bases fitting TRBD1. The germline V gene encodes CDR1 SGHTA and CDR2 FQGNSA. Trimming cost V 9 bases and J 10 bases; bases outside gene matches: 14. The CDR3 has 13 residues. The CDR3 DNA sequence: TGTGCCAGTGGGCGGACAGGCCGGTCGACAGCTTTCTTT. This translates into CASGRTGRSTAFF.